The clone carrying this T cell receptor beta chain was seen a handful of times. Its matching antigen is unknown. This sample's TCRbeta library carried unique molecular identifier barcodes. A single record per CDR3 protein comes from TCRdb applying MiXCR to the PCR reads. Of about 98,000 distinct CDR3 sequences in the sample, 20% to 25% were seen once. This sample stems from a study of T-cell reconstitution after alpha-beta-depleted transplantation in children. General study points: Two months or so post-transplant, alpha-beta T cells reportedly derived from several hundred expanded graft clones. A year had passed since transplant, and T-cell counts and diversity by then came mostly from newly produced T cells. The high TCRbeta diversity at day 60 in some patients came from surviving recipient T cells and thymic progenitors.

The CDR3 runs to 15 residues. Losses at the gene ends were 1 base for V and 4 bases for J; bases not matched to a gene: 6. Germline V gene sequence: CDR1 DFQATT, CDR2 SNEGSKA (reference sequence). This receptor was taken from a boy younger than 10 with acute lymphoblastic leukemia, due to receive a stem cell transplant. This material consisted of PBMCs, taken before TCRalphabeta/CD19-depleted stem cell transplant. The gene calls are TRBV20-1 and TRBJ2-5; 10 bases are a match to TRBD2. The CDR3 region has the DNA TGCAGTGCTAGAGCTCCGGGACTAGCGAGAGAGACCCAGTACTTC. Its protein is CSARAPGLARETQYF.